This T cell receptor beta chain was profiled in a study of T-cell reconstitution after alpha-beta-depleted transplantation in children. General study points: Fresh T-cell production supplied most of the T-cell counts and diversity seen one year after transplant. It was surviving recipient T cells and thymic progenitors that gave some patients high TCRbeta diversity at day 60. It was reported that alpha-beta T cells came from several hundred expanded graft clones (about two months after transplant).

V lost 2 bases, J lost 11 bases, and 6 bases stayed unmatched. The germline V gene encodes CDR1 KGHSH and CDR2 LQKENI. This CDR3 has 13 residues. Worth noting for this clonotype: Antigen specificity is unknown.

The authors prepared the TCRbeta library with unique molecular identifiers. TCRdb itself ran the PCR reads through MiXCR, one entry per CDR3 protein. The sample records 300,000 to 400,000 distinct CDR3 sequences, 20% to 30% being singletons. The V gene is TRBV18, the J gene TRBJ1-1; TRBD1 aligns across 9 bases. The sample consisted of PBMCs, mostly from graft donor cells, taken 180 days after TCRalphabeta/CD19-depleted stem cell transplant. The receptor was derived from a male patient aged 10 to 17 who had a stem cell transplant for acute lymphoblastic leukemia, so the T cells may come from the graft donor. CDR3 DNA sequence: TGTGCCAGCTCACCATTGGGACAGGGTGAGGCTTTCTTT. It is translated as CASSPLGQGEAFF.